Reported below is one TCR beta chain. Antigen specificity is unknown. Before any sequencing was done, the ViraFEST assay used viral peptide pools to expand antigen-specific CD4+ T cells. CD4+ T cells were isolated after 10 days of culture. All study participants received two doses of BNT162b2 or mRNA-1273 vaccine. Having tested negative for nucleocapsid antibodies, the vaccine recipients showed no prior SARS-CoV-2 infection. The data were taken from a study of vaccination effects on CD4 cells after COVID-19. This table comes from immunoSEQ multiplex PCR, and its TCRdb copy is limited to in-frame clones, with some not included. The sample has tens of thousands of clones, under 80% seen once. The V end was cut by 3 bases, the J end by 1 base, with 15 bases between. The CDR3 loop spans 16 amino acids. The germline V gene encodes CDR1 SGDLS and CDR2 YYNGEE.

The specimen comprised CD4+ T cells from PBMCs cultured with HCoV-OC43 spike peptides, sampled after COVID-19 vaccination. Noted subset: HCoV-OC43 spike overlapping peptide pool stimulation. The sequence derives from a human donor who received a COVID-19 vaccine. The V gene is TRBV9, the J gene TRBJ2-3; D uncertain. CDR3 sequence (DNA): TGTGCCAGCAGCGCTTTCGTTTACGGAGGCACAGATACGCAGTATTTT. This sequence encodes CASSAFVYGGTDTQYF.